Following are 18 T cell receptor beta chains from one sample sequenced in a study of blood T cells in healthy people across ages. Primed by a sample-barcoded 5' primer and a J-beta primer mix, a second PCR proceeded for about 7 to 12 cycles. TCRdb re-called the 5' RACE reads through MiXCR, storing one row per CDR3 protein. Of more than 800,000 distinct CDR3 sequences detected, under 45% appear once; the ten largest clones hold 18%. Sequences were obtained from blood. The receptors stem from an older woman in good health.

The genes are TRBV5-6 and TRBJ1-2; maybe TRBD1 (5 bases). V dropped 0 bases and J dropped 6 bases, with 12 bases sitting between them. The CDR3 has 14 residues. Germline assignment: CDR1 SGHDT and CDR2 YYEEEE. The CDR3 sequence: CASSLVGTADGYTF. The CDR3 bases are TGTGCCAGCAGCTTGGTTGGGACTGCGGATGGCTACACCTTC.

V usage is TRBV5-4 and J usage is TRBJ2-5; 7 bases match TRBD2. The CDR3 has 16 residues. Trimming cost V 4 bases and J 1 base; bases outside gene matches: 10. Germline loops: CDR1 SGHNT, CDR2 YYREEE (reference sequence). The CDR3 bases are TGTGCCAGCAGCAGACCCTCGGCGGGGGTCCAAGAGACCCAGTACTTC. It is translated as CASSRPSAGVQETQYF. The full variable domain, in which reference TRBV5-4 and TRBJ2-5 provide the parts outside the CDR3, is ETGVTQSPTHLIKTRGQQVTLRCSSQSGHNTVSWYQQALGQGPQFIFQYYREEENGRGNFPPRFSGLQFPNYSSELNVNALELDDSALYLCASSRPSAGVQETQYFGPGTRLLVL.

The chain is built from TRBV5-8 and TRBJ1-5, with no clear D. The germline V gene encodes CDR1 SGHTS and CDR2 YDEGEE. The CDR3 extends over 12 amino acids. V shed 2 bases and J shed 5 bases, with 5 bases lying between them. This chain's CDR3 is CASSFWDQPQHF. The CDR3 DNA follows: TGTGCCAGCAGCTTTTGGGATCAGCCCCAGCATTTT.

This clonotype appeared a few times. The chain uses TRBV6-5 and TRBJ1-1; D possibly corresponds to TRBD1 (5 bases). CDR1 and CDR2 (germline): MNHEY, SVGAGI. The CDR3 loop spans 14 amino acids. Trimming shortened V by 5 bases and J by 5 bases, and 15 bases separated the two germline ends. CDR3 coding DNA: TGTGCCAGCAGTCTGCCGGACAAAGGGACTGAAGCTTTCTTT. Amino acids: CASSLPDKGTEAFF.

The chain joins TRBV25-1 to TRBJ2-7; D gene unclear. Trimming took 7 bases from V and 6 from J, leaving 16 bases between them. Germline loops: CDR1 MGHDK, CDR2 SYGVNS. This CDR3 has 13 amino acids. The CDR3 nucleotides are TGTGCCAGCAATACAGACCTAACCTCCGAGCAGTACTTC. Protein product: CASNTDLTSEQYF.

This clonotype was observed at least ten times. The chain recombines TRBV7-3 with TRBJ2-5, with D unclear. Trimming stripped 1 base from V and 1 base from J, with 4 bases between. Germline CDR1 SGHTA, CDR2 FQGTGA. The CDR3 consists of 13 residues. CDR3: CASSLSSQETQYF. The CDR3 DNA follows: TGTGCCAGCAGCTTAAGCAGCCAAGAGACCCAGTACTTC.

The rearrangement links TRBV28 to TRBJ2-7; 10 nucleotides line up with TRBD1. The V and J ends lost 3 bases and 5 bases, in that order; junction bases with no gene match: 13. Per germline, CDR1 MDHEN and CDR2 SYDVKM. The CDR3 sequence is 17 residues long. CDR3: CASSLMAGDRGQDEQYF. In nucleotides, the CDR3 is TGTGCCAGCAGTTTGATGGCGGGAGACAGGGGGCAGGACGAGCAGTACTTC.

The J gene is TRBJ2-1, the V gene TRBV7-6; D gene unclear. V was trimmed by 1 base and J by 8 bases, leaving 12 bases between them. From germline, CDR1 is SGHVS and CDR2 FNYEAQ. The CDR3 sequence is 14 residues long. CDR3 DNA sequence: TGTGCCAGCAGCTTAGTCCCCCCTAGTTATGAGCAGTTCTTC. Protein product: CASSLVPPSYEQFF.

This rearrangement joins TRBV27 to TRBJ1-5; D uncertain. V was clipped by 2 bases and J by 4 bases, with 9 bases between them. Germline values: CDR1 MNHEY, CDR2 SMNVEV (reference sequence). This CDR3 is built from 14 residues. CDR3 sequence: CASSLQGWNQPQHF. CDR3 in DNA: TGTGCCAGCAGTTTACAAGGGTGGAATCAGCCCCAGCATTTT.

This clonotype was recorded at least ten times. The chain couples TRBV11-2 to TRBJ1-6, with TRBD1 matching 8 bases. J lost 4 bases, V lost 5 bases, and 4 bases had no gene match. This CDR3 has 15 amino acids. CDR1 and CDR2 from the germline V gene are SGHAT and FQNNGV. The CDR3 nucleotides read TGTGCCAGCAGCCGCGACAGGGGTTATAATTCACCCCTCCACTTT. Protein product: CASSRDRGYNSPLHF.

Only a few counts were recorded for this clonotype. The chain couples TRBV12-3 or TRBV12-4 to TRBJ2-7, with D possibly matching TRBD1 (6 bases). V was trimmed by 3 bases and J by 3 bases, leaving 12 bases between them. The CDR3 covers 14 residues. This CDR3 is CASSFWEQGYEQYF. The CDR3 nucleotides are TGTGCCAGCAGTTTCTGGGAACAGGGCTACGAGCAGTACTTC.

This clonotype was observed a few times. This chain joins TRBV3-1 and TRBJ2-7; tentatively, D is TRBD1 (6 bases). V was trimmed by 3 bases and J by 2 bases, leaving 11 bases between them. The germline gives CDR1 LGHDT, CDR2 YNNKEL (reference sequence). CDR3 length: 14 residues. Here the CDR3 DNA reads TGTGCCAGCAGCCAGGGGACACCACCCTACGAGCAGTACTTC. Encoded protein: CASSQGTPPYEQYF.

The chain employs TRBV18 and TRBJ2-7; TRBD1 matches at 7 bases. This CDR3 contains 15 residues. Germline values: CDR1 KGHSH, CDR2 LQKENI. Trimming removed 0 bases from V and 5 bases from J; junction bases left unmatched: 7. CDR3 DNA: TGTGCCAGCTCACCACCGACAGGGTCCCAGAACGAGCAGTACTTC. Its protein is CASSPPTGSQNEQYF.

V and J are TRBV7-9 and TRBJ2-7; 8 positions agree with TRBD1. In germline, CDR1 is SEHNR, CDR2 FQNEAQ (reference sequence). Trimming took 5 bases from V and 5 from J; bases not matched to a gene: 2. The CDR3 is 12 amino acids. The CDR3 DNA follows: TGTGCCAGCAGCCAGGACAGGGACGAGCAGTACTTC. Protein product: CASSQDRDEQYF.

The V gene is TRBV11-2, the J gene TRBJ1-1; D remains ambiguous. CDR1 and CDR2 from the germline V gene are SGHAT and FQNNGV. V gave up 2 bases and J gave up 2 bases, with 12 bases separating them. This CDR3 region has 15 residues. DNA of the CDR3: TGTGCCAGCAGCTTAAAACGGCAGTTAAACACTGAAGCTTTCTTT. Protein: CASSLKRQLNTEAFF.

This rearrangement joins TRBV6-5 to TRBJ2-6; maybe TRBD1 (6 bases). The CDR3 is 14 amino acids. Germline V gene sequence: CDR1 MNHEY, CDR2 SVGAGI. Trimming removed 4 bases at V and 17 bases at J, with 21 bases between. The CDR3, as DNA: TGTGCCAGCAGTTTTCCGGGACAAGTTCGTTTTTTGACTTTC. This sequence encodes CASSFPGQVRFLTF.

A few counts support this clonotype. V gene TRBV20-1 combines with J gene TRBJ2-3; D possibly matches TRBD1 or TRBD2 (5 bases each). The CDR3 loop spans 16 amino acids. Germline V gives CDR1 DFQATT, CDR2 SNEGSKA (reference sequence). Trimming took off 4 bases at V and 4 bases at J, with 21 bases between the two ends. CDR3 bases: TGCAGTGCTATATCCGGGACGTCCTTGCAAGCAGATACGCAGTATTTT. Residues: CSAISGTSLQADTQYF.

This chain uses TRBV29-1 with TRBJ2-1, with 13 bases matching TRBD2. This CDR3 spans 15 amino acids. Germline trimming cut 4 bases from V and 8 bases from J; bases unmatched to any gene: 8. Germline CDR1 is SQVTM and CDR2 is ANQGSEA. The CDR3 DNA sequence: TGCAGCGTTGGGGGAGGGACTAGCGGGACCCATGAGCAGTTCTTC. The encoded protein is CSVGGGTSGTHEQFF.